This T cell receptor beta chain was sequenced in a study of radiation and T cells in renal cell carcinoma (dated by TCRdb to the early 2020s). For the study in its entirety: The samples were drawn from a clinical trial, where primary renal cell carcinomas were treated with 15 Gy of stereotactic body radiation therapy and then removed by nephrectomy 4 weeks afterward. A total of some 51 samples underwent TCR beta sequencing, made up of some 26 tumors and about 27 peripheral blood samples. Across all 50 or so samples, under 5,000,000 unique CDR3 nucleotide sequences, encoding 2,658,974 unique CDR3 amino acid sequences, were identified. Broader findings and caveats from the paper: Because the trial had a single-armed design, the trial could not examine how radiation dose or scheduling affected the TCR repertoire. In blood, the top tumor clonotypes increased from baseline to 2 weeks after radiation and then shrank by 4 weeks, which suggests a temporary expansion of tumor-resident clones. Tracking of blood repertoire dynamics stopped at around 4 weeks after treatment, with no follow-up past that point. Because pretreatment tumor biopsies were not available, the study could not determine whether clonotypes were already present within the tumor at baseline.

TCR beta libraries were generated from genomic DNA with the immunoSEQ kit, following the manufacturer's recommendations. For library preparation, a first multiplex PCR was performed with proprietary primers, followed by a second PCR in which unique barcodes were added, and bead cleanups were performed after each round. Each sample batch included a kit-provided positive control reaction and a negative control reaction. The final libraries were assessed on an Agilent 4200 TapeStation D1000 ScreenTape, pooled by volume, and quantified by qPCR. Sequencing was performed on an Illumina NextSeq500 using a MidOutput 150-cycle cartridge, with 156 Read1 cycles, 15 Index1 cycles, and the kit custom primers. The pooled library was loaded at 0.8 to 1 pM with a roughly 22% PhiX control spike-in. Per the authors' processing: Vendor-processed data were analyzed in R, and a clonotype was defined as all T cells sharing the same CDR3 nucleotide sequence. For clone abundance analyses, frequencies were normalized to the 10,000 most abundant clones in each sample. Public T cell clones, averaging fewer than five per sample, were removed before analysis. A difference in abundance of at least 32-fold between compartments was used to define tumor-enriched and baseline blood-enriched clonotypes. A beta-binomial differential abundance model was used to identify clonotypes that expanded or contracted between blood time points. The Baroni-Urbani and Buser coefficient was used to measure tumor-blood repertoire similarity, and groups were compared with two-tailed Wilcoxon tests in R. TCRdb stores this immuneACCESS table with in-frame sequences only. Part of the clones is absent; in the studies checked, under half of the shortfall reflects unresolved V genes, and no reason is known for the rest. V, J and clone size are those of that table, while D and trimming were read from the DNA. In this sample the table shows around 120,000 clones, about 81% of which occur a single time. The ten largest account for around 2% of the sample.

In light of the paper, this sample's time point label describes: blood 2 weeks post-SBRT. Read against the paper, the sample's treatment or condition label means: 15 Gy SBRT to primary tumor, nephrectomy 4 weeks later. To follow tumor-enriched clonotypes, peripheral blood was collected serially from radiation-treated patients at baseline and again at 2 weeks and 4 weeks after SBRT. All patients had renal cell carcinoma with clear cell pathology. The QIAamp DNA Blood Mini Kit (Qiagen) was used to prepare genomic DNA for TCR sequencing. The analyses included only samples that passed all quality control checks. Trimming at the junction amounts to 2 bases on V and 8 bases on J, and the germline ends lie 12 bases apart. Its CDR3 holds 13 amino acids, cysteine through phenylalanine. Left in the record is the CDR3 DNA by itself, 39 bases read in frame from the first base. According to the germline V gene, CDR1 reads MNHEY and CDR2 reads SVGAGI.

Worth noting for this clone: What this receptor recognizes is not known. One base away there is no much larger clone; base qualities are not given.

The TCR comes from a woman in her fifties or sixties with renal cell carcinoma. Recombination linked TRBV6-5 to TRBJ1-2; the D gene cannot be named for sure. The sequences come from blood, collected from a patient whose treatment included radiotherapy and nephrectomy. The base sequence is TGTGCCAGCAGTTACCTGGGAGAGGACGGCTACACCTTC. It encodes CASSYLGEDGYTF.